The rows below give T cell receptor beta chains drawn from one sample of a study of blood T cells in healthy people across ages. TCRdb independently ran MiXCR on the 5' RACE reads; one entry per CDR3 protein. The sample carries about 670,000 distinct CDR3 sequences, 40% to 45% recorded once. The material sequenced was blood. Every receptor here comes from an older man in good health. Each CDR3 is given with its conserved first and last residue. A D gene is named only where the DNA matches it firmly. Expanded clones are given a class, and other clones once, few, many or no size at all.

clone_size j_call v_call d_call cdr3_aa cdr3_nt
NA TRBJ2-1 TRBV7-2 NA CASSWGGHYNEQFF TGTGCCAGCAGCTGGGGGGGCCACTACAATGAGCAGTTCTTC
NA TRBJ2-7 TRBV5-1 NA CASRPTTTPGYEQYF TGCGCCAGCAGACCAACAACAACACCTGGCTACGAGCAGTACTTC
NA TRBJ2-1 TRBV20-1 NA CSAREGAGNEQFF TGCAGTGCTAGAGAGGGGGCGGGCAATGAGCAGTTCTTC
few TRBJ1-2 TRBV20-1 TRBD1 CSARARTGYGYTF TGCAGTGCTAGAGCCCGGACAGGCTATGGCTACACCTTC
NA TRBJ2-1 TRBV3-1 TRBD1 CASSSRPGGISYNEQFF TGTGCCAGCAGCTCCCGTCCAGGGGGCATATCCTACAATGAGCAGTTCTTC
NA TRBJ2-1 TRBV7-9 TRBD2 CASSRTGTSGIGSYNEQFF TGTGCCAGCAGCCGGACGGGGACTAGCGGGATTGGGTCCTACAATGAGCAGTTCTTC
few TRBJ2-7 TRBV30 NA CAWSDFPLGEAYEQYF TGTGCCTGGAGTGATTTTCCCCTCGGAGAGGCCTACGAGCAGTACTTC
NA TRBJ1-1 TRBV10-3 NA CAISEGGSTEAFF TGTGCCATCAGTGAAGGGGGGAGCACTGAAGCTTTCTTT
few TRBJ2-1 TRBV28 TRBD2 CASRIAGASSYNEQFF TGTGCCAGCAGAATAGCGGGTGCGAGCTCCTACAATGAGCAGTTCTTC
NA TRBJ2-3 TRBV11-3 TRBD2 CASSSVSGLVRGTDTLYF TGTGCCAGCAGCTCAGTCTCCGGACTAGTGAGGGGCACAGATACGCTGTATTTT
NA TRBJ2-1 TRBV27 TRBD1 CASKGDRGLSSYKEQFF TGTGCCAGCAAGGGGGACAGGGGCCTGTCTTCCTACAAGGAGCAGTTCTTC
NA TRBJ2-1 TRBV7-3 NA CASSLAQQGYNEQFF TGTGCCAGCAGCTTAGCGCAACAGGGTTACAATGAGCAGTTCTTC
NA TRBJ2-1 TRBV11-1 TRBD1 CASSSGTGRGWNEQFF TGTGCCAGCAGCTCTGGGACAGGGCGAGGGTGGAATGAGCAGTTCTTC
NA TRBJ2-5 TRBV7-2 NA CASSLDAGTRTEQYF TGTGCCAGCAGCTTAGACGCCGGGACAAGGACGGAGCAGTACTTC
NA TRBJ1-2 TRBV18 NA CASSPGQFNYGYTF TGTGCCAGCTCACCCGGACAGTTTAACTATGGCTACACCTTC
few TRBJ2-6 TRBV27 TRBD1 CASSSGTGDLLVGANVLTF TGTGCCAGCAGTTCCGGGACAGGGGATTTGCTGGTGGGGGCCAACGTCCTGACTTTC
few TRBJ2-7 TRBV7-2 TRBD1 CASSLTGTGFSAYSYEQYF TGTGCCAGCAGCTTAACCGGGACAGGGTTTAGCGCGTACTCCTACGAGCAGTACTTC
many TRBJ2-5 TRBV11-1 TRBD2 CASSFATSGTLSETQYF TGTGCCAGCAGCTTCGCGACTAGCGGGACTCTTTCGGAGACCCAGTACTTC
few TRBJ1-4 TRBV7-2 NA CASSRNRDSLFF TGTGCCAGCAGCCGGAACAGGGATAGTCTGTTTTTT
NA TRBJ2-5 TRBV6-2/TRBV6-3 TRBD1 CASSYGATGGQETQYF TGTGCCAGCAGTTACGGGGCAACAGGGGGGCAAGAGACCCAGTACTTC
NA TRBJ2-1 TRBV6-2/TRBV6-3 TRBD2 CASSCSRGGRAFPDNEQFF TGTGCCAGCAGTTGCTCTAGAGGCGGGAGGGCCTTTCCTGACAATGAGCAGTTCTTC
NA TRBJ1-6 TRBV14 TRBD1 CASSWTGGIGSPLHF TGTGCCAGCAGTTGGACAGGGGGCATTGGTTCACCCCTCCACTTT
NA TRBJ1-1 TRBV7-3 NA CASSRDGGSPSQAFF TGTGCGAGCAGCCGCGATGGGGGGTCCCCTTCGCAGGCTTTCTTT
few TRBJ2-3 TRBV7-9 NA CASSLAALRAAITDTQYF TGTGCCAGCAGCTTAGCGGCCCTACGGGCGGCGATCACAGATACGCAGTATTTT
few TRBJ1-1 TRBV12-3/TRBV12-4 NA CASSFMNTEAFF TGTGCCAGCAGTTTCATGAACACTGAAGCTTTCTTT
few TRBJ1-1 TRBV6-2/TRBV6-3 NA CASSQGQKNTEAFF TGTGCCAGCAGTCAAGGACAGAAGAACACTGAAGCTTTCTTT
few TRBJ2-7 TRBV27 TRBD2 CASSPKGLAIYEQYF TGTGCCAGCAGTCCGAAAGGACTAGCGATCTACGAGCAGTACTTC
few TRBJ2-3 TRBV20-1 TRBD2 CSARGRGGGDTQYF TGCAGTGCTAGAGGGCGGGGGGGAGGAGATACGCAGTATTTT
NA TRBJ2-1 TRBV6-1 TRBD2 CASSGGLAAPYNEQFF TGTGCCAGCAGTGGGGGACTAGCGGCCCCCTACAATGAGCAGTTCTTC
few TRBJ1-5 TRBV20-1 NA CSARYGTKRDQPQHF TGCAGTGCTAGGTATGGGACTAAGAGGGATCAGCCCCAGCATTTT
NA TRBJ2-2 TRBV20-1 NA CGASGQYTGELFF TGCGGTGCTAGCGGACAGTACACCGGGGAGTTGTTTTTT
few TRBJ2-1 TRBV27 NA CASSVIPGAYNEQFF TGTGCCAGCAGTGTTATACCTGGGGCCTACAATGAGCAGTTCTTC
NA TRBJ2-7 TRBV11-2 TRBD2 CASSLVAGEGYEQYF TGTGCCAGCAGCTTAGTAGCGGGAGAAGGATACGAGCAGTACTTC
NA TRBJ1-1 TRBV6-1 NA CAISRGMNTEAFF TGTGCCATCAGCAGGGGAATGAACACTGAAGCTTTCTTT
few TRBJ1-2 TRBV7-9 NA CASSPFDGYGYTF TGTGCCAGCAGCCCCTTTGACGGCTATGGCTACACCTTC
few TRBJ2-5 TRBV4-2 NA CASSPTYRGGETQYF TGTGCCAGCAGCCCCACATATAGGGGTGGAGAGACCCAGTACTTC
many TRBJ2-4 TRBV4-3 NA CASALDTAGGAKNIQYF TGCGCCAGCGCGCTCGATACGGCAGGAGGTGCCAAAAACATTCAGTACTTC
few TRBJ1-5 TRBV27 NA CASPACRAPQHF TGTGCCAGCCCCGCATGCAGGGCGCCCCAGCATTTT
few TRBJ2-3 TRBV7-6 NA CASSLYRDSDADTQYF TGTGCCAGCAGCTTATACAGGGATTCCGACGCAGATACGCAGTATTTT
once TRBJ2-3 TRBV4-3 TRBD2 CASSYLSGSRGVTDTQYF TGCGCCAGCAGCTATCTTAGCGGGAGCAGAGGAGTGACAGATACGCAGTATTTT
few TRBJ2-5 TRBV20-1 NA CSARDMSFQETQYF TGCAGTGCTAGAGATATGAGTTTCCAAGAGACCCAGTACTTC
NA TRBJ2-3 TRBV4-1 NA CASSPTRSQDTQYF TGCGCCAGCAGCCCGACAAGGTCCCAAGATACGCAGTATTTT
NA TRBJ1-2 TRBV29-1 TRBD1 CSVATGGNGYTF TGCAGCGTTGCAACAGGGGGCAATGGCTACACCTTC
NA TRBJ2-1 TRBV6-2/TRBV6-3 TRBD2 CASSPASGGTSLNEQFF TGTGCCAGCAGTCCCGCTAGCGGGGGGACATCCCTCAATGAGCAGTTCTTC